This T cell receptor beta chain was recovered during a study of T-cell reconstitution after alpha-beta-depleted transplantation in children. Overall study results and limits: At day 60, the high TCRbeta diversity found in some patients originated from recipient T cells and thymic progenitors that had survived. Several hundred graft clones that had expanded were reportedly the source of alpha-beta T cells about two months after transplant. One year after transplant, T-cell counts and diversity came mostly from newly produced T cells.

Remarks on this clonotype: Its antigen is unidentified.

This CDR3 has 14 residues. Germline assignment: CDR1 LGHNA and CDR2 YSLEER. Deletions cut 2 bases from V and 5 bases from J, with 9 bases between. The TCRbeta library incorporated unique molecular identifiers. Via MiXCR, TCRdb re-called the PCR reads, giving one row per CDR3 protein. In the table there are about 210,000 distinct CDR3 sequences, approximately 19% of which are singletons. Specimen: PBMCs, mostly from graft donor cells, collected 360 days after TCRalphabeta/CD19-depleted stem cell transplant. V is TRBV4-3 and J is TRBJ2-2; maybe TRBD1 (5 bases). This TCR came from a male patient between 2 and 10 years old who had a stem cell transplant for acute lymphoblastic leukemia, so the T cells may come from the graft donor. CDR3 sequence reads: CASSQFRETGELFF. CDR3 DNA: TGCGCCAGCAGCCAATTCAGGGAAACCGGGGAGCTGTTTTTT.